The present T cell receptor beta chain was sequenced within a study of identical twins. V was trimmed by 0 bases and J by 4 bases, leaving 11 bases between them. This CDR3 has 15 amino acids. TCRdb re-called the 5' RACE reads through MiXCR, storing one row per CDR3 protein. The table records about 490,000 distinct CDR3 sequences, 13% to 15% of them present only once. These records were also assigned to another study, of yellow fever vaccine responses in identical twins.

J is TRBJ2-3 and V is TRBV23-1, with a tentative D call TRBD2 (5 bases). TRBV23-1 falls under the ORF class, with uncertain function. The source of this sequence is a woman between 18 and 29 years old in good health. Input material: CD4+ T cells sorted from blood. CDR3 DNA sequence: TGCGCCAGCAGTCAATCCCGGGAATCCCCAGATACGCAGTATTTT. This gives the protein CASSQSRESPDTQYF.